This T cell receptor (beta chain) was retrieved from a study of T cell responses to AZD1222 COVID-19 vaccine (dated by TCRdb to about 2021). Regarding the study in general: AZD1222 recipients whose second dose came at about 4 weeks and those whose second dose came at about 12 weeks were combined into one group, since spike-specific TCR depth and breadth did not differ between the two schedules. Enrollment into the trials was organized by age into subgroups of 18-55, 56-69 and 70-plus years, and those subgroups contained approximately 160, 26 and 62 TCR-sequenced participants, respectively. TCR sequencing covered more than 230 trial participants: around 210 given two doses of AZD1222 and 26 given two doses of MenACWY control vaccine. Broader findings and caveats from the paper: In the small 56-69-year group, the increase in depth fell short of significance, most likely because of low power. The vaccine-associated CD4 TCRs covered the entire spike protein, and the dominant responses fell in regions 160-218 and 743-854. Nearly half of unique spike-specific TCRs reportedly recognized epitopes outside regions mutated in the B.1.351 and B.1.1.7 variants. Because no samples from the day 14 peak response were available, repertoires could be characterized only after the peak T cell response. Conclusions about previously exposed vaccinees are limited, since just 6 or 7 AZD1222 recipients were seropositive for SARS-CoV-2 at baseline. A significant rise in spike-specific TCR breadth and depth was observed after two AZD1222 doses relative to day 0 and relative to MenACWY recipients. Participants were mostly white British and included more females than males, and it was suggested by the authors that clonal diversity may have been underestimated.

The time point label corresponds to: baseline before first vaccination. The vaccinee samples were drawn from two UK trials, COV001 and COV002, one of which was a single-blind randomized controlled phase 2/3 trial testing AZD1222 (ChAdOx1 nCoV-19) in healthy adults. Trial participant PBMC samples were collected at day 0 and day 28 after the second dose for TCRbeta chain sequencing. A remark on this clone: The specificity of this receptor is unknown. No per-base quality is available; no much larger clone lies one base away.

The CDR3 spans 15 residues, from the cysteine through the phenylalanine. The only DNA kept is the CDR3, 45 bases in frame from the first base. The germline V gene (reference sequence) provides CDR1 SSHAT and CDR2 FNYEAQ. Trimming costs V 2 bases and J 0 bases, and their ends lie 7 bases apart. The CDR3 regions of human TCRbeta chains were analyzed by immunosequencing. The authors' analysis ran thus. TCRs in the repertoires were compared against a reference library of SARS-CoV-2-specific TCRs that had been generated with the MIRA antigen-specificity platform. Breadth meant the fraction of unique TCRs that were SARS-CoV-2-associated, whereas depth meant the fraction of total T cells that were SARS-CoV-2-associated. Using the MIRA data, every spike-specific TCR was mapped to the spike region that the TCR reacted to and assigned to either a CD4 or a CD8 class. Log10-transformed breadth and depth values were compared by one-way ANOVA with Sidak's multiple comparisons tests. TCRdb provides this immuneACCESS table in a form limited to in-frame rearrangements. Some clones are lacking; in checked studies, under half of them reflect an unresolved V gene, and why the rest are absent is not known. The V and J calls and clone size were taken over from that table, and D and trimming were inferred from the DNA. In all, the sample holds about 170,000 clones, and around 94% of those were seen once. The top ten clonotypes cover approximately 2.5% of the sample.

The chain links TRBV7-7 with TRBJ1-4, with the D gene uncertain. Source: peripheral blood, taken on day 0 of AZD1222 vaccination. The clonotype originates from an adult in good health. The CDR3 protein is CASSLSSATNEKLFF. The bases read TGTGCCAGCAGCTTAAGCAGTGCAACTAATGAAAAACTGTTTTTT.